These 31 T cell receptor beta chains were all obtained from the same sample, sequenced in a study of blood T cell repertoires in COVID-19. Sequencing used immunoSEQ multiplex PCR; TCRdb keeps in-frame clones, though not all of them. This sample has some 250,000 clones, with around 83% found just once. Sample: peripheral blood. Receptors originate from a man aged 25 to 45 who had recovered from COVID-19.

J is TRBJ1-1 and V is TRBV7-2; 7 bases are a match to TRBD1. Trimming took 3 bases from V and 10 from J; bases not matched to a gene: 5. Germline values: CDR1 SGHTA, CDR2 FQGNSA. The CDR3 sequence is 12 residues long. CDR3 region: CASSFPGQIAFF. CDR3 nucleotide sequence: TGTGCCAGCAGCTTCCCGGGACAGATAGCTTTCTTT.

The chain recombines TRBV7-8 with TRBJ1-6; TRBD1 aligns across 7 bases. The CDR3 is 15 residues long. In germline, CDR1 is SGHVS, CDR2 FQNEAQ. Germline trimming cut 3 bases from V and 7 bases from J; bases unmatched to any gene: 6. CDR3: CASSLFQQGNSPLHF. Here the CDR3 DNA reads TGTGCCAGCAGCTTGTTTCAACAGGGGAATTCACCCCTCCACTTT.

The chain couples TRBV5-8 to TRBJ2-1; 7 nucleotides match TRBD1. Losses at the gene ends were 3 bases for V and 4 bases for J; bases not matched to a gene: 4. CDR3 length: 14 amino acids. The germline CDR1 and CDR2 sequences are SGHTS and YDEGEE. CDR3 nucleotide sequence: TGTGCCAGCAGCTCCCGGACAGGTTACAATGAGCAGTTCTTC. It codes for CASSSRTGYNEQFF.

The CDR3 region has the DNA TGTGCCAGCAGTCGGTGGGGAGGTAGCAATCAGCCCCAGCATTTT. As protein: CASSRWGGSNQPQHF. The chain combines TRBV27 with TRBJ1-5; D not certain. The V end was cut by 5 bases, the J end by 0 bases, with 11 bases between. The CDR3 contains 15 residues. CDR1 and CDR2 (germline): MNHEY, SMNVEV (reference sequence).

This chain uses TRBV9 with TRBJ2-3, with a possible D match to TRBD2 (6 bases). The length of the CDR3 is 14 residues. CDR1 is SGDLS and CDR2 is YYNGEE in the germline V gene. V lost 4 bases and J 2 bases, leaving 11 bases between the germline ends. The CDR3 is CASSRTRDTDTQYF. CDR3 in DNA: TGTGCCAGCAGCCGAACGCGGGACACAGATACGCAGTATTTT.

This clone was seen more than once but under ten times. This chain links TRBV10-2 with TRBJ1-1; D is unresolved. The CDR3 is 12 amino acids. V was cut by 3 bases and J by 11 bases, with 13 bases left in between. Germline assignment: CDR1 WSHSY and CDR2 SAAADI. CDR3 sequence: CASSDISGAAFF. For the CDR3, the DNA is TGCGCCAGCAGTGATATTTCTGGTGCGGCTTTCTTT.

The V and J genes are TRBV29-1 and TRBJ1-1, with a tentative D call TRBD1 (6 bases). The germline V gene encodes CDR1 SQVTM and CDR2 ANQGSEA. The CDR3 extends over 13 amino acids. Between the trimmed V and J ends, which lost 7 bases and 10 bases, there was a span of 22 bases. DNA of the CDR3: TGCAGCGCCCAAGTAGGGGGGGCATGGGGAGCTTTCTTT. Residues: CSAQVGGAWGAFF.

The CDR3 bases are TGTGCCAGCAGCGTAGCGGTAGAAGCCGAAGCTTTCTTT. Translating gives CASSVAVEAEAFF. The chain uses TRBV9 and TRBJ1-1; D is uncertain. The CDR3 totals 13 residues. Germline CDR1 SGDLS, CDR2 YYNGEE. Trimming took 0 bases from V and 8 from J, leaving 11 bases between them.

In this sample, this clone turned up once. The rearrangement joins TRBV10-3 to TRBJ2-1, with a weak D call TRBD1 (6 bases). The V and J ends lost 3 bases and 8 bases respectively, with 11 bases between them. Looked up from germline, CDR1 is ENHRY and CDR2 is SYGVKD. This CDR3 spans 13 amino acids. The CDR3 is CAISENRDHEQFF. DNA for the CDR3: TGTGCCATCAGTGAAAACAGGGACCATGAGCAGTTCTTC.

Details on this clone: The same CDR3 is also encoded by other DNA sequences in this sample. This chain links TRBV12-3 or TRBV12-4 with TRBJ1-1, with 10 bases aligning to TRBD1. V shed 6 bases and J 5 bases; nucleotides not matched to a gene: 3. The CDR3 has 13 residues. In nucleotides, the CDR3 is TGTGCCAGCAGGTTGGACAGGGGGACTGAAGCTTTCTTT. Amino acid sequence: CASRLDRGTEAFF.

CDR3 coding DNA: TGCGCCAGCAGCCGGGAACAACAGGGCGCCTCTGGAAACACCATATATTTT. Translated, it gives CASSREQQGASGNTIYF. The chain recombines TRBV4-1 with TRBJ1-3, with D maybe TRBD1 (6 bases). Trimming cost V 4 bases and J 0 bases, with 16 bases left between them. The CDR3 length is 17 residues. Germline V gene lookup returns CDR1 MGHRA and CDR2 YSYEKL.

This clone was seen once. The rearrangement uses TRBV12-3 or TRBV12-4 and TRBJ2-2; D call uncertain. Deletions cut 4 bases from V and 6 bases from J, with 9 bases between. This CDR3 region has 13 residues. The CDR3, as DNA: TGTGCCAGCAGTTCGACGACTGCCGGGGAGCTGTTTTTT. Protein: CASSSTTAGELFF.

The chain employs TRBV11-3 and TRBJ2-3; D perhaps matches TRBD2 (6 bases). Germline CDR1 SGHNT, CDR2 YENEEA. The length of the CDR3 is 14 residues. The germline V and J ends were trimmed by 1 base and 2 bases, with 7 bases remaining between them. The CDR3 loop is CASSLAGVTDTQYF. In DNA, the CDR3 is TGTGCCAGCAGCTTAGCGGGGGTCACAGATACGCAGTATTTT.

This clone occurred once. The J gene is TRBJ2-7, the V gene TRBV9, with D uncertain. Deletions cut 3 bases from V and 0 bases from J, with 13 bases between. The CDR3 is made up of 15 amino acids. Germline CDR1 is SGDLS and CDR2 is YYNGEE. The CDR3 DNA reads TGTGCCAGCAGCGCCGCTGGAGAGACCTCCTACGAGCAGTACTTC. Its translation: CASSAAGETSYEQYF.

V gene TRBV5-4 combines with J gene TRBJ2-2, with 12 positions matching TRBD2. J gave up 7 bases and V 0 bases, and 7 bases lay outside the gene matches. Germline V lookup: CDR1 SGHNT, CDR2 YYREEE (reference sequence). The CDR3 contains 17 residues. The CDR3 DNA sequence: TGTGCCAGCAGCTTGGAGGCTAGCGGGGGGGCGGACGGGGAGCTGTTTTTT. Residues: CASSLEASGGADGELFF.

The DNA for the CDR3 is TGTGCCAGCAGCAGGGACACGGCCAACTCACCCCTCCACTTT. It is translated as CASSRDTANSPLHF. This sequence joins TRBV2 and TRBJ1-6; possible D gene TRBD1, 6 bases. This CDR3 spans 14 amino acids. Germline V gene data show CDR1 as SNHLY and CDR2 as FYNNEI. V was shortened by 6 bases and J by 10 bases, with 16 bases between the two germline ends.

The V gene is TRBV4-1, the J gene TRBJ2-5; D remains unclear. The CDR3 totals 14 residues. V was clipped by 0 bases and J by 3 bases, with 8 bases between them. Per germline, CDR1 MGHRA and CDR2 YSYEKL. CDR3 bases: TGCGCCAGCAGCCAAGATTTCTATGAAGAGACCCAGTACTTC. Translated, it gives CASSQDFYEETQYF.

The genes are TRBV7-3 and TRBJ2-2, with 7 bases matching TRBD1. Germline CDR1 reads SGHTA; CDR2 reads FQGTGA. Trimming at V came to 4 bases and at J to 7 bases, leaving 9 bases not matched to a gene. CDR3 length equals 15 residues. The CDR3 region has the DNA TGTGCCAGCAGCTCCGGTAGGGGGCGCGGCGGGGAGCTGTTTTTT. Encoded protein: CASSSGRGRGGELFF.

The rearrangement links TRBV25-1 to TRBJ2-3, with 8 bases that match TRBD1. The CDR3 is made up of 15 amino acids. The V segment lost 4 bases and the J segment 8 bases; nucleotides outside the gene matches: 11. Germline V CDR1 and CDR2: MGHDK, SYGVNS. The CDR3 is CASSGVVDRGGTQYF. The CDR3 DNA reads TGTGCCAGCAGTGGTGTCGTTGACAGGGGAGGTACGCAGTATTTT.

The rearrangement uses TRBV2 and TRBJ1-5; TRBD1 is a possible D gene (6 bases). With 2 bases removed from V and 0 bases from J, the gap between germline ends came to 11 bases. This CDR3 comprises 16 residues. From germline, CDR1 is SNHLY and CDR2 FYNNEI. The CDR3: CASSENSGHSNQPQHF. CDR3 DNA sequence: TGTGCCAGCAGTGAAAACTCGGGACATAGCAATCAGCCCCAGCATTTT.

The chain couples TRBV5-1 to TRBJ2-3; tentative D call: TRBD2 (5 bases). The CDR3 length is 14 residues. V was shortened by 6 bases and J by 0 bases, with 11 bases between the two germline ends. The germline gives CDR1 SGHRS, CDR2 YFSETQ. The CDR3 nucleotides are TGCGCCAGCAATCCGGGAACTAGCACAGATACGCAGTATTTT. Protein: CASNPGTSTDTQYF.

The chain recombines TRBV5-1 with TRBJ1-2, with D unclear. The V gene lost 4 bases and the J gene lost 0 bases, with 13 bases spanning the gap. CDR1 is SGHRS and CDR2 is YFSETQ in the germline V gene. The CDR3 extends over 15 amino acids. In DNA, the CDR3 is TGCGCCAGCAGCGGGAGGAGAGAAGCTAACTATGGCTACACCTTC. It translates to CASSGRREANYGYTF. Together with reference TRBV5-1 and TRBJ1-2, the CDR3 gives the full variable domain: KAGVTQTPRYLIKTRGQQVTLSCSPISGHRSVSWYQQTPGQGLQFLFEYFSETQRNKGNFPGRFSGRQFSNSRSEMNVSTLELGDSALYLCASSGRREANYGYTFGSGTRLTVV.

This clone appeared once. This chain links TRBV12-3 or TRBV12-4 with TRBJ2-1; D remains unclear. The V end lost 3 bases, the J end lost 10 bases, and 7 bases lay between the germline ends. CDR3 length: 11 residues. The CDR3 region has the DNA TGTGCCAGCAGTTTCTTGACAGAGCAGTTCTTC. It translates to CASSFLTEQFF.

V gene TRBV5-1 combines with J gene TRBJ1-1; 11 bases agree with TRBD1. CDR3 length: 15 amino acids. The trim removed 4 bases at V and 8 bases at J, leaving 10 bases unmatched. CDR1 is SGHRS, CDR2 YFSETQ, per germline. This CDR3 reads CASSLPGTGGEEAFF. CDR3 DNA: TGCGCCAGCAGCCTCCCCGGGACAGGGGGGGAAGAAGCTTTCTTT. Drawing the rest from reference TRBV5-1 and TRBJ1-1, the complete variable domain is KAGVTQTPRYLIKTRGQQVTLSCSPISGHRSVSWYQQTPGQGLQFLFEYFSETQRNKGNFPGRFSGRQFSNSRSEMNVSTLELGDSALYLCASSLPGTGGEEAFFGQGTRLTVV.

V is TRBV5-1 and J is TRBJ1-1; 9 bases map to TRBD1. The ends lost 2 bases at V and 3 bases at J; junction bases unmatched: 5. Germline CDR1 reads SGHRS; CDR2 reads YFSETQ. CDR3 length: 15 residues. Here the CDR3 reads CASSLRGQGDTEAFF. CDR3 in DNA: TGCGCCAGCAGCTTAAGGGGACAGGGAGACACTGAAGCTTTCTTT.

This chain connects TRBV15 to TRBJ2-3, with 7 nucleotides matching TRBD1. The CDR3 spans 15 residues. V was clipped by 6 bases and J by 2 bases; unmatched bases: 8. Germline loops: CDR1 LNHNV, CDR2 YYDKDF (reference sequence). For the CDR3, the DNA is TGTGCCACCAGTCAGGTCAGGGGGATCACAGATACGCAGTATTTT. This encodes CATSQVRGITDTQYF.

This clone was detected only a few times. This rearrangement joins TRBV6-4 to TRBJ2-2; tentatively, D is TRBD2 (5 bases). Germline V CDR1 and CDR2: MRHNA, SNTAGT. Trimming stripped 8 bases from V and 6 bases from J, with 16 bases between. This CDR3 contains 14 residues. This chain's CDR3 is CASSPSPNAGELFF. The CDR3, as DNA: TGTGCCAGCTCCCCTAGCCCCAACGCCGGGGAGCTGTTTTTT.

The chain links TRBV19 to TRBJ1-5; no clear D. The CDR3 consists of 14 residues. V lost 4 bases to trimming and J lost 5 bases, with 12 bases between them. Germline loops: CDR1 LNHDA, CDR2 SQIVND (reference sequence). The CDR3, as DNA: TGTGCCAGTAGTACTCTGAGGAAAGATCAGCCCCAGCATTTT. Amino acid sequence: CASSTLRKDQPQHF. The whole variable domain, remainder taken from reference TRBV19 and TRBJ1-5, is DGGITQSPKYLFRKEGQNVTLSCEQNLNHDAMYWYRQDPGQGLRLIYYSQIVNDFQKGDIAEGYSVSREKKESFPLTVTSAQKNPTAFYLCASSTLRKDQPQHFGDGTRLSIL.

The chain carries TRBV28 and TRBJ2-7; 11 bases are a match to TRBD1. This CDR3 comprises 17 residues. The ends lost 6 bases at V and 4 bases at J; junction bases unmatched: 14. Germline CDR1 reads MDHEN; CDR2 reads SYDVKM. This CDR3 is CASSRDGQGALTYEQYV. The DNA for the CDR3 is TGTGCCAGCAGCAGAGACGGACAGGGGGCGCTAACATACGAGCAGTACGTC.

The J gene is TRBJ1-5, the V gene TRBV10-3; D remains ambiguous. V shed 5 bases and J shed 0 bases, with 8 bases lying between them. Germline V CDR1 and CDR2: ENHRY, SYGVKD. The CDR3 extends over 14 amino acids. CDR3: CAISHTYSNQPQHF. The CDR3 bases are TGTGCCATCAGTCATACCTATAGCAATCAGCCCCAGCATTTT.

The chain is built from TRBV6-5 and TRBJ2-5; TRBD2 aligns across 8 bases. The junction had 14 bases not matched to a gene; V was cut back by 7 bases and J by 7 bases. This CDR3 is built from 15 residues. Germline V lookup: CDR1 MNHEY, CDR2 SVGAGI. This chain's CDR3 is CASNLGPGLDRTQYF. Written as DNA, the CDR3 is TGTGCCAGCAATTTGGGACCGGGACTAGATCGGACCCAGTACTTC.